The clone carrying this T cell receptor (beta chain) was observed at least ten times. Its target is not known. The source of the sample is a study of T cells in Graves' hyperthyroidism and ophthalmopathy. Points from the study as a whole: The model predicted ophthalmopathy a median approximately six months before onset. A model built on 13 V-J features separated ophthalmopathy from stable hyperthyroidism.

The CDR3 has 16 amino acids. Per germline, CDR1 GTSNPN and CDR2 SVGIG (reference sequence). V lost 4 bases and J lost 2; bases outside the gene matches: 13. Diagnosing involved the use of clinical symptoms, serum thyroxine and TRAb, thyroid ultrasound and orbital computed tomography. Amplified TCR beta CDR3 regions came from RNA transcripts. The HTBI primer set was used in a first-round RT-PCR of the TCR CDR3. TCRdb independently ran MiXCR on the multiplex PCR reads; one entry per CDR3 protein. Of a few hundred thousand distinct CDR3 sequences detected, less than 25% appear once; the ten largest clones hold more than 20%.

This sequence was found in a man between 18 and 29 years old with Graves' hyperthyroidism. The specimen sequenced was blood. The chain recombines TRBV30 with TRBJ2-5; 7 nucleotides line up with TRBD1. CDR3 DNA sequence: TGTGCCTGGAAACGGTCCGGACGGGGACAGCAAGAGACCCAGTACTTC. Translation: CAWKRSGRGQQETQYF.